This TCR beta chain was sequenced in a study of identifying expanded T cells in peripheral blood. Clones were read by immunoSEQ multiplex PCR, and TCRdb kept only the in-frame ones, dropping some. This table holds about 130,000 clones, 70% to 90% found once. During the collection period, no donor immune events like infections were recorded. The ends were cut back, 4 bases at V and 3 bases at J, with 10 bases in the middle. This CDR3 spans 13 amino acids. Germline V CDR1 and CDR2: MNHEY, SVGAGI. The receptor comes from a person between 18 and 75 years old in good health. The chain is built from TRBV6-5 and TRBJ2-7; no clear D. Sequenced input: blood. The CDR3 nucleotides read TGTGCCAGCAGTTTGAGGACCAACTACGAGCAGTACTTC. Its protein is CASSLRTNYEQYF.